This T cell receptor beta chain was identified during a study of TIL therapy for anti-PD-1-resistant metastatic lung cancer. Study-wide background: Tumors carried a median approximately 1.6 non-synonymous mutations per megabase.

Time point denoted: pre-treatment sample, taken before nivolumab and TIL therapy. The immunoSEQ assay was v3. Data came from immunoSEQ multiplex PCR; TCRdb stores just in-frame clones and leaves some out. The sample lists about 32,000 clones; 74% were seen once. CDR3 length: 14 residues. Germline CDR1 and CDR2: MDHEN and SYDVKM. The ends lost 6 bases at V and 7 bases at J; junction bases unmatched: 8. The chain couples TRBV28 to TRBJ1-4; TRBD1 matches 7 bases. The sample was blood, taken at baseline. This TCR came from a woman between 30 and 85 years old with non-small cell lung cancer. The CDR3 bases are TGTGCCAGCAGGGTTGGGGGACAGAGTGAAAAACTGTTTTTT. This sequence encodes CASRVGGQSEKLFF. Full variable domain (rest looked up from reference TRBV28 and TRBJ1-4): DVKVTQSSRYLVKRTGEKVFLECVQDMDHENMFWYRQDPGLGLRLIYFSYDVKMKEKGDIPEGYSVSREKKERFSLILESASTNQTSMYLCASRVGGQSEKLFFGSGTQLSVL.